This T cell receptor (beta chain) was found in a study of cytomegalovirus exposure and HLA in healthy donors. The overall study: An earlier analysis found roughly 110 million unique TCR beta sequences from about 190 million T cells. Overall study results and limits: It emerged from a later analysis that several of the most significant clusters appeared to be linked to common viral pathogens.

PCR amplification relied on 60 Vbeta primers (plus 13 Jbeta primers). Sequenced by immunoSEQ multiplex PCR; TCRdb stores in-frame clones only, minus some. The sample has about 130,000 clones, about 80% seen once. The CDR3 consists of 13 residues. V lost 8 bases to trimming and J lost 6 bases; unmatched junction nucleotides: 6. The germline V gene encodes CDR1 LNHDA and CDR2 SQIVND (reference sequence). This clone came up once. The antigen is unknown. The rearrangement joins TRBV19 to TRBJ2-2; 7 nucleotides align to TRBD1. Specimen: PBMCs. The receptor's source is a man between 35 and 55 years old in good health and CMV-seropositive. CDR3 region: CASDTGVAGELFF. The CDR3 region has the DNA TGTGCCAGTGACACAGGGGTCGCCGGGGAGCTGTTTTTT. Filled out from reference TRBV19 and TRBJ2-2, the complete variable domain reads DGGITQSPKYLFRKEGQNVTLSCEQNLNHDAMYWYRQDPGQGLRLIYYSQIVNDFQKGDIAEGYSVSREKKESFPLTVTSAQKNPTAFYLCASDTGVAGELFFGEGSRLTVL.